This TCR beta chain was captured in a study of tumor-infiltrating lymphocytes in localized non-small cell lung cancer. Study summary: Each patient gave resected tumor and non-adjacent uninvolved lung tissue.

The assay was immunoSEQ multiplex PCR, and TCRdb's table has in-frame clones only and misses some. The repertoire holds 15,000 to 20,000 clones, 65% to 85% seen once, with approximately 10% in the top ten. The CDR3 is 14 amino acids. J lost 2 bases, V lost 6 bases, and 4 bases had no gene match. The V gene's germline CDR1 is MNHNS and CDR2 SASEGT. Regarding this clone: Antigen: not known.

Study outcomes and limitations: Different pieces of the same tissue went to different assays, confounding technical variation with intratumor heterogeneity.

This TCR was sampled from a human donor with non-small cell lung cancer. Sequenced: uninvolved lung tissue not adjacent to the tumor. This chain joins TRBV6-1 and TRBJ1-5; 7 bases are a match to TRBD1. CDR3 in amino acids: CASRTGLGNQPQHF. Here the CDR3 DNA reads TGTGCCAGCAGGACAGGGTTGGGCAATCAGCCCCAGCATTTT.